Shown below are 12 T cell receptor beta chains from a single sample sequenced in a study of graft-versus-host responses after intestinal transplantation. Only in-frame clones appear in the TCRdb table, and some are missing; sequencing was by immunoSEQ multiplex PCR. The table lists approximately 16,000 clones, around nine tenths of them singletons, with approximately 5.6% in the top ten. The sequenced sample was PBMCs, obtained around 110 days after intestinal transplant. These receptors were taken from a human patient who received an intestinal transplant, so some T cells may come from the graft donor.

The rearrangement joins TRBV30 to TRBJ2-1; D might be TRBD1 or TRBD2, each matching 5 bases. The V end was cut by 2 bases, the J end by 9 bases, with 11 bases between. The length of the CDR3 is 12 residues. The germline V gene has CDR1 GTSNPN and CDR2 SVGIG (reference sequence). The CDR3 sequence is CAWSSAGSEQFF. The CDR3 coding sequence is TGTGCCTGGAGTTCAGCAGGGAGTGAGCAGTTCTTC.

V is TRBV28 and J is TRBJ2-5; D tentatively fits TRBD1 or TRBD2 (5 bases each). The CDR3 contains 14 residues. Germline V lookup: CDR1 MDHEN, CDR2 SYDVKM. The V end lost 5 bases, the J end lost 2 bases, and 12 bases lay between the germline ends. The CDR3 nucleotides are TGTGCCAGCAGTCCTTCCGAGGGGCAAGAGACCCAGTACTTC. Its protein is CASSPSEGQETQYF.

CDR3 sequence: CASSSLRSNQPQHF. In DNA, the CDR3 is TGTGCCAGCAGCTCACTCCGTAGCAATCAGCCCCAGCATTTT. The rearrangement uses TRBV7-2 and TRBJ1-5, with no clear D. The ends were cut back, 4 bases at V and 0 bases at J, with 7 bases in the middle. This CDR3 region has 14 residues. Germline CDR1 is SGHTA and CDR2 is FQGNSA.

The rearrangement joins TRBV10-1 to TRBJ2-2, with 10 bases that match TRBD2. The ends lost 3 bases at V and 6 bases at J; junction bases unmatched: 4. Germline V lookup: CDR1 WNHNN, CDR2 SYGVQD (reference sequence). The CDR3 has 15 residues. The CDR3 loop reads CASSDLAGVSGELFF. The DNA for the CDR3 is TGCGCCAGCAGTGATCTAGCGGGAGTATCCGGGGAGCTGTTTTTT.

This clone came up a few times. This chain joins TRBV28 and TRBJ1-2; 9 bases are a match to TRBD1. The length of the CDR3 is 13 residues. CDR1 is MDHEN and CDR2 is SYDVKM in the germline V gene. V dropped 6 bases and J dropped 8; count of bases not matched to a gene: 7. CDR3 in amino acids: CASRAQGAEGYTF. The CDR3 DNA reads as TGTGCCAGCAGGGCACAGGGGGCGGAAGGCTACACCTTC.

This clone was picked up one time. The V gene is TRBV19, the J gene TRBJ2-6; D may be TRBD1 (7 bases). Germline V gives CDR1 LNHDA, CDR2 SQIVND (reference sequence). CDR3 size: 18 residues. Trimming pared 5 bases from V and 0 bases from J, leaving 17 bases between. DNA for the CDR3: TGTGCCAGTAGTGGAGGGACAGCCCTATCCTCTGGGGCCAACGTCCTGACTTTC. This translates into CASSGGTALSSGANVLTF.

The CDR3 is CAWSRGRGTEAFF. CDR3 in DNA: TGTGCCTGGAGTCGGGGAAGGGGGACTGAAGCTTTCTTT. V usage is TRBV30 and J usage is TRBJ1-1; D is perhaps TRBD1 (6 bases). The germline V gene has CDR1 GTSNPN and CDR2 SVGIG (reference sequence). Deletions cut 2 bases from V and 5 bases from J, with 12 bases between. There are 13 residues in the CDR3.

This chain connects TRBV7-3 to TRBJ2-1, with TRBD2 as a possible D gene (5 bases). Germline CDR1 reads SGHTA; CDR2 reads FQGTGA. This CDR3 is built from 14 residues. V lost 1 base, J lost 9 bases, and 13 bases lay in between. CDR3 coding DNA: TGTGCCAGCAGCTTAATGGCCAGCGGCGGTGAGCAGTTCTTC. Translated, it gives CASSLMASGGEQFF.

J is TRBJ1-1 and V is TRBV4-1; TRBD1 aligns across 9 bases. CDR1 MGHRA and CDR2 YSYEKL come from the germline V gene. V dropped 2 bases and J dropped 4; count of bases not matched to a gene: 8. The CDR3 loop spans 16 amino acids. Here the CDR3 reads CASSQQWDRAGTEAFF. CDR3 nucleotides: TGCGCCAGCAGCCAACAATGGGACAGGGCGGGCACTGAAGCTTTCTTT.

V and J are TRBV6-5 and TRBJ2-7; D is possibly TRBD2 (6 bases). From germline, CDR1 is MNHEY and CDR2 SVGAGI. The CDR3 contains 13 residues. The V end lost 6 bases, the J end lost 4 bases, and 13 bases lay between the germline ends. CDR3 amino acids: CASSRDRGYEQYF. CDR3 bases: TGTGCCAGCAGCCGGGACCGGGGGTACGAGCAGTACTTC.

V is TRBV6-9 and J is TRBJ1-1; TRBD1 matches 10 bases. CDR3 length: 14 amino acids. Trimming took 5 bases from V and 5 from J; bases not matched to a gene: 5. The germline CDR1 and CDR2 sequences are MNHGY and SVAAGI. The CDR3 loop is CASSGTGELTEAFF. The CDR3 coding sequence is TGTGCCAGCAGTGGGACAGGGGAATTAACTGAAGCTTTCTTT.

The rearrangement links TRBV28 to TRBJ2-2; D is uncertain. Germline CDR1 and CDR2: MDHEN and SYDVKM. V was trimmed by 6 bases and J by 9 bases, leaving 8 bases between them. This CDR3 is 11 amino acids long. CDR3 protein: CASSPEWELFF. The CDR3 nucleotides read TGTGCCAGCAGCCCAGAGTGGGAGCTGTTTTTT. The complete variable domain, with remaining parts taken from reference TRBV28 and TRBJ2-2, reads DVKVTQSSRYLVKRTGEKVFLECVQDMDHENMFWYRQDPGLGLRLIYFSYDVKMKEKGDIPEGYSVSREKKERFSLILESASTNQTSMYLCASSPEWELFFGEGSRLTVL.